A single sample is the source of the 24 T cell receptor beta chains below, sequenced in a study of blood T cell repertoires in COVID-19. This table comes from immunoSEQ multiplex PCR, and its TCRdb copy is limited to in-frame clones, with some not included. The sample records about 100,000 clones, 80% to 95% being singletons. Source material: peripheral blood. Receptors were obtained from a middle-aged man with active COVID-19.

This clone was seen once. The chain has TRBV28 and TRBJ2-7; a possible D gene is TRBD2 (7 bases). Germline values: CDR1 MDHEN, CDR2 SYDVKM. The V end lost 1 base, the J end lost 4 bases, and 11 bases lay between the germline ends. This CDR3 contains 14 residues. CDR3 residues: CASSLFGGLYEQYF. DNA of the CDR3: TGTGCCAGCAGTTTATTCGGGGGGCTGTACGAGCAGTACTTC.

The chain carries TRBV29-1 and TRBJ2-7; 8 bases agree with TRBD1. Germline values: CDR1 SQVTM, CDR2 ANQGSEA. CDR3 size: 13 residues. Trimming cost V 3 bases and J 0 bases; bases outside gene matches: 1. The CDR3 is CSVEDRASYEQYF. The CDR3 coding sequence is TGCAGCGTTGAGGACAGGGCCTCCTACGAGCAGTACTTC.

The chain combines TRBV19 with TRBJ2-1, with 8 positions matching TRBD2. J lost 8 bases, V lost 7 bases, and 13 bases had no gene match. The CDR3 has 15 residues. In germline, CDR1 is LNHDA, CDR2 SQIVND (reference sequence). Here the CDR3 reads CASNSGTRSVDEQFF. CDR3 nucleotides: TGTGCCAGTAATAGTGGGACTAGAAGTGTCGATGAGCAGTTCTTC.

The chain carries TRBV27 and TRBJ1-5; D is ambiguous. CDR3 length equals 17 residues. CDR1 is MNHEY, CDR2 SMNVEV, per germline (reference sequence). V dropped 4 bases and J dropped 4 bases, with 20 bases sitting between them. The CDR3 region has the DNA TGTGCCAGCAGTTCGTTAAGCCAAATTGGGCTAAATCAGCCCCAGCATTTT. It codes for CASSSLSQIGLNQPQHF.

The rearrangement links TRBV18 to TRBJ1-1; D ambiguous. V was clipped by 11 bases and J by 4 bases, with 17 bases between them. Germline lookup yields CDR1 KGHSH and CDR2 LQKENI. This CDR3 is built from 13 residues. The CDR3 DNA reads as TGTGCCGGGAGAATGATCCGGGGCACTGAAGCTTTCTTT. Protein: CAGRMIRGTEAFF.

The rearrangement joins TRBV15 to TRBJ2-1; 10 nucleotides align to TRBD2. The germline V gene has CDR1 LNHNV and CDR2 YYDKDF (reference sequence). This CDR3 has 15 residues. V shed 0 bases and J 9 bases; nucleotides not matched to a gene: 5. For the CDR3, the DNA is TGTGCCACCAGCAGAGATACAGCGGGAGGGAGTGAGCAGTTCTTC. The encoded protein is CATSRDTAGGSEQFF.

This clone turned up a few times. The chain joins TRBV5-1 to TRBJ2-3, with D unresolved. Germline lookup yields CDR1 SGHRS and CDR2 YFSETQ. Deletions cut 0 bases from V and 2 bases from J, with 7 bases between. The CDR3 totals 14 residues. CDR3 coding DNA: TGCGCCAGCAGCTTGGGGGCCGACACAGATACGCAGTATTTT. Its protein is CASSLGADTDTQYF.

About this clone: Germline and junction disagree at one end, which may indicate a read error. The rearrangement joins TRBV3-1 (or the pseudogene TRBV3-2) to TRBJ1-1; no definite D call. Germline CDR1 is LGHDT and CDR2 is YNNKEL (reference sequence). The CDR3 sequence is 13 residues long. The chain's CDR3 is CASTQGRNTEAFF. CDR3 nucleotide sequence: TGTGCCAGCACCCAAGGGAGGAACACTGAAGCTTTCTTT.

This clone was detected only once. The chain is built from TRBV15 and TRBJ2-7; possibly TRBD1 for D (5 bases). This CDR3 region has 14 residues. The germline CDR1 and CDR2 sequences are LNHNV and YYDKDF (reference sequence). Trimming left V 1 base short and J 3 bases short, with 10 bases between. The CDR3 sequence: CATSRARVGYEQYF. Here the CDR3 DNA reads TGTGCCACCAGCAGAGCCAGGGTTGGCTACGAGCAGTACTTC.

V gene TRBV2 combines with J gene TRBJ2-7; the match to TRBD2 covers 10 bases. The CDR3 length is 15 residues. Looked up from germline, CDR1 is SNHLY and CDR2 is FYNNEI. The V segment lost 8 bases and the J segment 5 bases; nucleotides outside the gene matches: 12. In DNA form, the CDR3 reads TGTGCCAGCGGAAATCTAGCGGGAGTGAGGGACGAGCAGTACTTC. Amino acids: CASGNLAGVRDEQYF.

Only one count was recorded for this clone. This chain joins TRBV5-1 and TRBJ2-1, with TRBD2 matching 14 bases. In germline, CDR1 is SGHRS, CDR2 YFSETQ. J lost 0 bases, V lost 3 bases, and 8 bases had no gene match. This CDR3 has 19 amino acids. The chain's CDR3 is CASSWVGTSGSFSYNEQFF. CDR3 sequence (DNA): TGCGCCAGCAGCTGGGTAGGGACTAGCGGGAGTTTCTCCTACAATGAGCAGTTCTTC.

The chain is built from TRBV6-1 and TRBJ2-2; D may be TRBD1 (6 bases). The CDR3 extends over 17 amino acids. In germline, CDR1 is MNHNS, CDR2 SASEGT. V lost 4 bases and J lost 0, with 15 bases in between. The CDR3 nucleotides are TGTGCCAGCAGTGCACGCAACAGGGTAACGAACACCGGGGAGCTGTTTTTT. Protein: CASSARNRVTNTGELFF.

V and J are TRBV28 and TRBJ2-1; a weak D match, TRBD2 (6 bases). The CDR3 is 21 residues long. CDR1 is MDHEN, CDR2 SYDVKM, per germline. With 5 bases removed from V and 5 bases from J, the gap between germline ends came to 34 bases. In DNA, the CDR3 is TGTGCCAGCAGTACCGCTTTTGGCTGGATAGGAGGGGAATACCCAAACAATGAGCAGTTCTTC. It encodes CASSTAFGWIGGEYPNNEQFF.

The chain carries TRBV24-1 and TRBJ2-7, with 10 bases fitting TRBD2. This CDR3 is 15 amino acids long. Germline assignment: CDR1 KGHDR and CDR2 SFDVKD. The V and J ends lost 3 bases and 2 bases, in that order; junction bases with no gene match: 3. CDR3 in amino acids: CATSDRTSGTYEQYF. In DNA, the CDR3 is TGTGCCACCAGTGATCGGACTAGCGGAACCTACGAGCAGTACTTC.

The CDR3 loop reads CASKLSLLYVPSTDTQYF. The CDR3 region has the DNA TGTGCCAGCAAATTATCCCTACTTTACGTACCTAGCACAGATACGCAGTATTTT. The chain uses TRBV5-6 and TRBJ2-3; D not resolved. The V end was cut by 6 bases, the J end by 0 bases, with 23 bases between. CDR1 is SGHDT and CDR2 is YYEEEE in the germline V gene. The CDR3 loop spans 18 amino acids.

This clone was seen only once. Here the CDR3 reads CASSPGQGNNQPQHF. The CDR3 DNA reads as TGCGCCAGCAGCCCGGGACAGGGGAACAATCAGCCCCAGCATTTT. The chain uses TRBV4-1 and TRBJ1-5; 10 bases fit TRBD1. The CDR3 loop spans 15 amino acids. With V trimmed by 4 bases and J by 3 bases, 3 bases remained unmatched. Germline values: CDR1 MGHRA, CDR2 YSYEKL.

In this sample, this clone turned up once. The chain links TRBV30 to TRBJ1-1, with a possible D match to TRBD1 (6 bases). V dropped 3 bases and J dropped 6 bases, with 20 bases sitting between them. The CDR3 loop spans 15 amino acids. In germline, CDR1 is GTSNPN, CDR2 SVGIG (reference sequence). In DNA form, the CDR3 reads TGTGCCTGGAGGATTGACAGGCCGCTGTGGGCTGAAGCTTTCTTT. Protein sequence: CAWRIDRPLWAEAFF.

The CDR3 bases are TGTGCCAGCAGCGAACAGGCTGGCCTCTCCAAAAAACTGTTTTTT. Translation: CASSEQAGLSKKLFF. J is TRBJ1-4 and V is TRBV7-2; maybe TRBD1 (5 bases). Looked up from germline, CDR1 is SGHTA and CDR2 is FQGNSA. The CDR3 spans 15 residues. V was pared by 5 bases and J by 9 bases, with 19 bases between.

The chain employs TRBV28 and TRBJ2-7; no firm D call. The CDR3 sequence is 14 residues long. Germline CDR1 reads MDHEN; CDR2 reads SYDVKM. The V end was cut by 5 bases, the J end by 2 bases, with 13 bases between. The chain's CDR3 is CASSLQAKAYEQYF. The CDR3 nucleotides are TGTGCCAGCAGTCTGCAGGCCAAGGCCTACGAGCAGTACTTC.

The rearrangement joins TRBV2 to TRBJ2-7; TRBD2 might be the D (6 bases). V lost 10 bases and J lost 1, with 17 bases in between. The CDR3 spans 14 residues. Germline V gene lookup returns CDR1 SNHLY and CDR2 FYNNEI. CDR3 bases: TGTGCCACCCAAGGGGAGGCGATTTCCTACGAGCAGTACTTC. Residues: CATQGEAISYEQYF. Based on the CDR3 plus reference TRBV2 and TRBJ2-7, the full variable domain is EPEVTQTPSHQVTQMGQEVILRCVPISNHLYFYWYRQILGQKVEFLVSFYNNEISEKSEIFDDQFSVERPDGSNFTLKIRSTKLEDSAMYFCATQGEAISYEQYFGPGTRLTVT.

The chain is built from TRBV27 and TRBJ1-2; D is undetermined. Looked up from germline, CDR1 is MNHEY and CDR2 is SMNVEV (reference sequence). Trimming removed 0 bases from V and 2 bases from J, with 7 bases in between. CDR3 length: 14 amino acids. The CDR3 loop is CASSLSGRNYGYTF. As DNA, the CDR3 is TGTGCCAGCAGTTTATCGGGCAGGAACTATGGCTACACCTTC.

The rearrangement uses TRBV28 and TRBJ2-7, with 7 bases identical to TRBD1. After removal of 5 bases from V and 3 bases from J, the junction contained 4 bases not matched to a gene. Germline CDR1 MDHEN, CDR2 SYDVKM. The CDR3 loop spans 13 amino acids. The chain's CDR3 is CASSIRQGYEQYF. The CDR3 region has the DNA TGTGCCAGCAGTATCCGACAGGGCTACGAGCAGTACTTC.

This chain connects TRBV6-5 to TRBJ1-2, with a weak D call TRBD1 (5 bases). Germline CDR1 and CDR2: MNHEY and SVGAGI. Trimming took 4 bases from V and 7 from J, leaving 19 bases between them. The CDR3 covers 15 residues. In nucleotides, the CDR3 is TGTGCCAGCAGTTCCCGAGACGTGGGAAGGGGTGGCTACACCTTC. Protein: CASSSRDVGRGGYTF.

This clone was seen just once. The V call is TRBV5-1, the J call TRBJ2-7; a possible D gene is TRBD2 (5 bases). The CDR3 sequence is 17 residues long. Between the trimmed V and J ends, which lost 0 bases and 1 base, there was a span of 17 bases. CDR1 SGHRS and CDR2 YFSETQ come from the germline V gene. The CDR3 region is CASSLGGLADVSYEQYF. DNA of the CDR3: TGCGCCAGCAGCTTGGGTGGTCTAGCAGACGTATCCTACGAGCAGTACTTC.